This T cell receptor beta chain was observed in a study of CD8 T cells in ankylosing spondylitis. This clonotype was found many times. The antigen is unknown. Study results and caveats: Some motif variants were previously reported in reactive arthritis synovial fluid and blood. Made up of eight highly homologous variants, a TCR beta motif appeared characteristic of ankylosing spondylitis blood.

TCRdb re-called the 5' RACE reads through MiXCR, storing one row per CDR3 protein. In the table there are more than 25,000 distinct CDR3 sequences, about 5.1% of which are singletons. Trimming removed 3 bases at V and 8 bases at J, with 20 bases between. This CDR3 has 15 residues. Germline values: CDR1 SGDLS, CDR2 YYNGEE. Material for sequencing was blood, either unsorted or a sorted T cell fraction (not recorded which). J is TRBJ1-2 and V is TRBV9, with TRBD1 as a possible D gene (6 bases). This receptor was taken from a female donor with ankylosing spondylitis or in good health (not recorded which). The CDR3 loop reads CASSGGRGAGGGYTF. The CDR3 DNA reads TGTGCCAGCAGCGGCGGTCGGGGGGCAGGTGGCGGCTACACCTTC.